This T cell receptor (beta chain) stems from a study of cytomegalovirus exposure and HLA in healthy donors. Study-wide results and limits: In a later analysis, V- and J-gene trimming of beta chains associated with a DCLRE1C missense variant, replicated independently.

This clone was observed once. Antigen specificity is unknown. This CDR3 contains 16 residues. Germline CDR1 is LNHDA and CDR2 is SQIVND (reference sequence). After removal of 6 bases from V and 4 bases from J, the junction contained 12 bases not matched to a gene. PCR was performed using 60 Vbeta and 13 Jbeta primers. The repertoire was sequenced with immunoSEQ multiplex PCR; TCRdb's copy has only in-frame clones and lacks some. Here the sample spans about 160,000 clones, about 81% being singletons. The TCR originated in a woman between 18 and 30 years old in good health and CMV-seronegative. Sequencing used PBMCs. The chain uses TRBV19 and TRBJ1-5; 7 bases agree with TRBD1. CDR3 in DNA: TGTGCCAGTAGCCAGAATCGACAGGGCGCGAATCAGCCCCAGCATTTT. It encodes CASSQNRQGANQPQHF. Complete variable domain (other parts from reference TRBV19 and TRBJ1-5): DGGITQSPKYLFRKEGQNVTLSCEQNLNHDAMYWYRQDPGQGLRLIYYSQIVNDFQKGDIAEGYSVSREKKESFPLTVTSAQKNPTAFYLCASSQNRQGANQPQHFGDGTRLSIL.